Sequencing of this T cell receptor (beta chain) was carried out in a study of blood T cells in healthy people across ages. Study-wide results and caveats: Researchers deemed the diversity estimates from one million T cells underestimates. Higher diversity, along with more naive CD4+ cells, distinguished long-lived donors from aged donors.

With 1 base removed from V and 4 bases from J, the gap between germline ends came to 11 bases. The CDR3 extends over 14 amino acids. Germline CDR1 is MGHRA and CDR2 is YSYEKL. With each sample, at least 6 micrograms of total RNA were extracted. About this clonotype: Its antigen remains unknown.

A sample-barcoded 5' primer and a J-beta primer mix were used in a second PCR of roughly 7 to 11 cycles. Each CDR3 protein gets one entry after TCRdb re-called the 5' RACE reads with MiXCR. The sample has about 1.1 million distinct CDR3 sequences; 30% to 40% are singletons. The V gene is TRBV4-1, the J gene TRBJ2-7, with D maybe TRBD2 (5 bases). Sequenced input: blood. The receptor's source is a man aged 18 to 29 in good health. CDR3 amino acids: CASSQVGSSYEQYF. The DNA of the CDR3 is TGCGCCAGCAGCCAAGTAGGGAGCTCTTACGAGCAGTACTTC.